What follows are 25 T cell receptor beta chains derived from one specimen sequenced in a study of cytomegalovirus exposure and HLA in healthy donors. Generated by immunoSEQ multiplex PCR, the TCRdb table keeps only in-frame clones and is missing some. The table has about 130,000 clones, 80% to 90% seen once. What was sequenced was PBMCs. The receptors derive from a woman under 40 in good health and CMV-seropositive.

The chain is built from TRBV5-1 and TRBJ1-6, with D hard to call. The germline CDR1 and CDR2 sequences are SGHRS and YFSETQ. Between the trimmed V and J ends, which lost 0 bases and 0 bases, there was a span of 7 bases. This CDR3 has 16 amino acids. CDR3 loop: CASSLGESSYNSPLHF. CDR3 DNA sequence: TGCGCCAGCAGCTTGGGGGAGAGCTCCTATAATTCACCCCTCCACTTT.

The chain carries TRBV19 and TRBJ1-1; D is perhaps TRBD1 (5 bases). The germline V gene encodes CDR1 LNHDA and CDR2 SQIVND (reference sequence). Trimming took off 4 bases at V and 0 bases at J, with 9 bases between the two ends. The length of the CDR3 is 14 residues. CDR3 in DNA: TGTGCCAGTAGTACGGGGGGTTTGAACACTGAAGCTTTCTTT. Residues: CASSTGGLNTEAFF.

The rearrangement joins TRBV9 to TRBJ2-3; TRBD2 aligns across 11 bases. This CDR3 spans 18 amino acids. J gave up 3 bases and V 2 bases, and 11 bases lay outside the gene matches. CDR1 is SGDLS and CDR2 is YYNGEE in the germline V gene. The CDR3 sequence: CASSVTSGTPGWTDTQYF. The CDR3, as DNA: TGTGCCAGCAGCGTGACTAGCGGGACCCCGGGCTGGACAGATACGCAGTATTTT.

The rearrangement joins TRBV29-1 to TRBJ2-7; 7 bases map to TRBD2. With 4 bases clipped from V and 6 bases from J, the junction kept 12 bases outside the gene matches. Germline values: CDR1 SQVTM, CDR2 ANQGSEA. This CDR3 spans 14 amino acids. CDR3 sequence (DNA): TGCAGCGTTGTTGGCTGGCGGGAGAAGGGCGAGCAGTACTTC. Translation gives CSVVGWREKGEQYF.

This rearrangement joins TRBV5-6 to TRBJ2-5; D might be TRBD2 (6 bases). The germline V gene encodes CDR1 SGHDT and CDR2 YYEEEE. V shed 1 base and J shed 5 bases, with 21 bases lying between them. CDR3 length equals 17 residues. CDR3 coding DNA: TGTGCCAGCAGCTTGTTTGGGGGAGGCCTTTCGGTGGAGACCCAGTACTTC. Protein sequence: CASSLFGGGLSVETQYF.

This clone appeared once. This chain uses TRBV4-1 with TRBJ2-7; 8 bases map to TRBD1. The trim removed 2 bases at V and 1 base at J, leaving 7 bases unmatched. The CDR3 runs 16 residues. The V gene's germline CDR1 is MGHRA and CDR2 YSYEKL. CDR3 nucleotides: TGCGCCAGCAGCCAACAATTAACAGGGGGGTCCTACGAGCAGTACTTC. Translation gives CASSQQLTGGSYEQYF.

This sequence joins TRBV12-5 and TRBJ1-2; D may be TRBD1 (5 bases). The CDR3 contains 12 residues. Germline V CDR1 and CDR2: LGHNT, FRNRAP. Trimming cost V 3 bases and J 8 bases, with 10 bases left between them. The CDR3 reads CASGFAGDGYTF. CDR3 DNA: TGTGCTAGTGGTTTCGCGGGGGACGGCTACACCTTC. The variable domain in full, with the rest retrieved from reference TRBV12-5 and TRBJ1-2, is DARVTQTPRHKVTEMGQEVTMRCQPILGHNTVFWYRQTMMQGLELLAYFRNRAPLDDSGMPKDRFSAEMPDATLATLKIQPSEPRDSAVYFCASGFAGDGYTFGSGTRLTVV.

V is TRBV7-9 and J is TRBJ2-6; tentatively, D is TRBD2 (6 bases). From germline, CDR1 is SEHNR and CDR2 FQNEAQ (reference sequence). Trimming removed 8 bases at V and 0 bases at J, with 11 bases between. The CDR3 is made up of 15 amino acids. In DNA, the CDR3 is TGTGCCAGCGCGGGACTGTCCTCTGGGGCCAACGTCCTGACTTTC. Translation gives CASAGLSSGANVLTF.

The rearrangement links TRBV5-1 to TRBJ2-2, with 7 positions matching TRBD1. The J segment lost 1 base and the V segment lost 0 bases, leaving 3 bases of the junction unmatched. CDR1 is SGHRS, CDR2 YFSETQ, per germline. There are 16 residues in the CDR3. CDR3 nucleotide sequence: TGCGCCAGCAGCTTGGAAGGGACAGTGAACACCGGGGAGCTGTTTTTT. Protein product: CASSLEGTVNTGELFF.

The chain recombines TRBV2 with TRBJ2-3; possible D gene TRBD1, 6 bases. The CDR3 extends over 12 amino acids. Between the trimmed V and J ends, which lost 6 bases and 6 bases, there was a span of 10 bases. Germline CDR1 is SNHLY and CDR2 is FYNNEI. DNA for the CDR3: TGTGCCAGCAGCACAGGGTCGGATACGCAGTATTTT. Its protein is CASSTGSDTQYF.

This clone has a handful of counts. The chain links TRBV5-6 to TRBJ1-2; 7 bases map to TRBD1. From germline, CDR1 is SGHDT and CDR2 YYEEEE. V dropped 4 bases and J dropped 8; count of bases not matched to a gene: 8. CDR3 length: 13 residues. The CDR3 nucleotides read TGTGCCAGCAGCCTAACAGGGGCCAGGGGCTACACCTTC. Protein sequence: CASSLTGARGYTF.

The chain employs TRBV11-2 and TRBJ2-3; D perhaps matches TRBD2 (6 bases). Germline loops: CDR1 SGHAT, CDR2 FQNNGV. V lost 3 bases and J 7 bases, leaving 11 bases between the germline ends. The CDR3 has 13 residues. In nucleotides, the CDR3 is TGTGCCAGCAGCTTGGAGGGCCCGAATACGCAGTATTTT. This sequence encodes CASSLEGPNTQYF.

The V gene is TRBV7-6, the J gene TRBJ2-7, with D possibly being TRBD1 (6 bases). Trimming removed 5 bases at V and 3 bases at J, with 14 bases between. This CDR3 comprises 14 residues. Germline CDR1 and CDR2: SGHVS and FNYEAQ. The CDR3 DNA reads as TGTGCCAGCAGCCCCAGAGGACAGCACTACGAGCAGTACTTC. This gives the protein CASSPRGQHYEQYF.

The gene calls are TRBV19 and TRBJ1-1; D not resolved. The V gene's germline CDR1 is LNHDA and CDR2 SQIVND (reference sequence). V lost 3 bases to trimming and J lost 0 bases, with 8 bases between them. This CDR3 is 14 amino acids long. The CDR3 spells CASSIGEMNTEAFF. CDR3 bases: TGTGCCAGTAGTATTGGGGAGATGAACACTGAAGCTTTCTTT. Full variable domain (remainder filled in from reference TRBV19 and TRBJ1-1): DGGITQSPKYLFRKEGQNVTLSCEQNLNHDAMYWYRQDPGQGLRLIYYSQIVNDFQKGDIAEGYSVSREKKESFPLTVTSAQKNPTAFYLCASSIGEMNTEAFFGQGTRLTVV.

This clone has just one count. J is TRBJ2-3 and V is TRBV29-1; D perhaps matches TRBD2 (6 bases). This CDR3 contains 16 residues. Germline assignment: CDR1 SQVTM and CDR2 ANQGSEA. V was pared by 1 base and J by 0 bases, with 14 bases between. For the CDR3, the DNA is TGCAGCGTTGAAGGTCCGAGACTAGTGAGCACAGATACGCAGTATTTT. The encoded protein is CSVEGPRLVSTDTQYF.

V gene TRBV6-5 combines with J gene TRBJ2-3; D remains ambiguous. With 4 bases removed from V and 4 bases from J, the gap between germline ends came to 9 bases. CDR3 length: 13 residues. Germline assignment: CDR1 MNHEY and CDR2 SVGAGI. CDR3: CASSFSGSDTQYF. The CDR3 DNA follows: TGTGCCAGCAGTTTCTCCGGGTCAGATACGCAGTATTTT.

The V and J genes are TRBV6-5 and TRBJ2-5, with D perhaps matching TRBD2 (6 bases). This CDR3 contains 15 residues. V was clipped by 2 bases and J by 1 base, with 11 bases between them. Germline V CDR1 and CDR2: MNHEY, SVGAGI. The CDR3: CASSYTGALQETQYF. The CDR3 DNA sequence: TGTGCCAGCAGTTACACGGGAGCGCTCCAAGAGACCCAGTACTTC.

The chain joins TRBV2 to TRBJ2-6, with unresolved D. CDR3 size: 14 residues. CDR1 is SNHLY, CDR2 FYNNEI, per germline. V gave up 8 bases and J gave up 0 bases, with 8 bases separating them. CDR3 nucleotide sequence: TGTGCCAGCGCTAGTTCCTCTGGGGCCAACGTCCTGACTTTC. The encoded protein is CASASSSGANVLTF.

About this clone itself: At one end the junction does not follow the germline gene, possibly because of a read error. The chain has TRBV25-1 and TRBJ1-6; D is unclear. The CDR3 has 15 amino acids. Germline CDR1 is MGHDK and CDR2 is SYGVNS. CDR3 coding DNA: TGTGTCAGCAGCCGACGGGCAGGAGGCAATTCACCCCTCCACTTT. Protein sequence: CVSSRRAGGNSPLHF.

This rearrangement joins TRBV27 to TRBJ1-5; TRBD1 aligns across 9 bases. J gave up 5 bases and V 8 bases, and 4 bases lay outside the gene matches. CDR3 size: 13 residues. Germline CDR1 MNHEY, CDR2 SMNVEV (reference sequence). The CDR3 region is CASAQGAHQPQHF. The CDR3, as DNA: TGTGCCAGCGCACAGGGGGCGCATCAGCCCCAGCATTTT.

V is TRBV2 and J is TRBJ2-5; the match to TRBD1 covers 8 bases. Losses at the gene ends were 10 bases for V and 6 bases for J; bases not matched to a gene: 13. Germline CDR1 is SNHLY and CDR2 is FYNNEI. The CDR3 runs to 14 residues. The CDR3 here is CAIPEDRDLKTQYF. CDR3 in DNA: TGTGCCATACCGGAGGACAGGGACCTGAAGACCCAGTACTTC.

This clone was recorded a few times. The CDR3, as DNA: TGTGCCAGCAGCAATCCAGGCACTGAAGCTTTCTTT. Translating gives CASSNPGTEAFF. V and J are TRBV5-5 and TRBJ1-1; D not resolved. The CDR3 covers 12 residues. The V gene lost 4 bases and the J gene lost 4 bases, with 8 bases spanning the gap. From germline, CDR1 is SGHKS and CDR2 YYEKEE (reference sequence).

This chain uses TRBV7-9 with TRBJ2-3; D is perhaps TRBD2 (6 bases). CDR3 length equals 15 residues. Germline loops: CDR1 SEHNR, CDR2 FQNEAQ (reference sequence). V was cut by 2 bases and J by 1 base, with 10 bases left in between. The CDR3 DNA is TGTGCCAGCAGCTTATACACGGGGGGCACAGATACGCAGTATTTT. This codes for CASSLYTGGTDTQYF.

The gene calls are TRBV9 and TRBJ2-2, with 13 bases that match TRBD2. The V segment lost 4 bases and the J segment 6 bases; nucleotides outside the gene matches: 3. The CDR3 consists of 15 residues. CDR1 SGDLS and CDR2 YYNGEE come from the germline V gene. As DNA, the CDR3 is TGTGCCAGCAGCCCAACTAGCGGGAGGGCCGGGGAGCTGTTTTTT. Protein product: CASSPTSGRAGELFF. Drawing the rest from reference TRBV9 and TRBJ2-2, the complete variable domain is DSGVTQTPKHLITATGQRVTLRCSPRSGDLSVYWYQQSLDQGLQFLIQYYNGEERAKGNILERFSAQQFPDLHSELNLSSLELGDSALYFCASSPTSGRAGELFFGEGSRLTVL.

This clone was detected a few times. At one end, the junction sequence differs from germline, possibly due to a read error. The chain is built from TRBV25-1 and TRBJ2-7; possible D gene TRBD1, 6 bases. This CDR3 spans 12 amino acids. In germline, CDR1 is MGHDK, CDR2 SYGVNS. Written as DNA, the CDR3 is TGTGCCAGCAGTGACCCCATGGACAGAGTGCTCTTC. Its translation is CASSDPMDRVLF.